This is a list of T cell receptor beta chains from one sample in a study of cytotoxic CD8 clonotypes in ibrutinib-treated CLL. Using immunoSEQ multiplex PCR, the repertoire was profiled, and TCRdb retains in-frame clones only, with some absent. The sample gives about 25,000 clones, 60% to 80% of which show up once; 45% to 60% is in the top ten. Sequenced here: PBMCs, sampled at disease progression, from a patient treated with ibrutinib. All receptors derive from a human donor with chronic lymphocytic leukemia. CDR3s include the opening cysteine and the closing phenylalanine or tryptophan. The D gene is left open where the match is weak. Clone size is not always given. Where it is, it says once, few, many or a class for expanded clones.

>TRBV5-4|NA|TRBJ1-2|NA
TGTGCCAGCAGCTTTGGGCTGCCCTATGGCTACACCTTC
CASSFGLPYGYTF
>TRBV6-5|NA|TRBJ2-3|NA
TGTGCCAGCAGTTACTCAGTGAGCACAGATACGCAGTATTTT
CASSYSVSTDTQYF
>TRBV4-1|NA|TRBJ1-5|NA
TGCGCCAGCAGCCAAGAAATTGGTAATCAGCCCCAGCATTTT
CASSQEIGNQPQHF
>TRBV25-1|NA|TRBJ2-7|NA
TGTGCCAGCAGTGAATTCAGGGGCTCCTACGAGCAGTACTTC
CASSEFRGSYEQYF
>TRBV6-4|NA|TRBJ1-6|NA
TGTGCCAGCAGTGACTCAAGGGGGGGGGAATCACCCCTCCACTTT
CASSDSRGGESPLHF
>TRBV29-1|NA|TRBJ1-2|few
TGCAGCGTTGGGGACGGAACTAACTATGGCTACACCTTC
CSVGDGTNYGYTF
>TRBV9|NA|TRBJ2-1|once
TGTGCCAGCAGCGTAGACCCGTTCTTGTTGGAAAACAATGAGCAGTTCTTC
CASSVDPFLLENNEQFF
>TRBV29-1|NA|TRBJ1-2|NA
TGCAGCGTTGAAGATCGTAGATACTATGGCTACACCTTC
CSVEDRRYYGYTF
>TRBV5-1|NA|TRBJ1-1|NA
TGCGCCAGCAGCCCTGGGGCAGGGGCCACGGAACTGAACACTGAAGCTTTCTTT
CASSPGAGATELNTEAFF
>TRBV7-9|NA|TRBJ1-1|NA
TGTGCCAGCAGCTTAGGGGCAAGGGAAGCTTTCTTT
CASSLGAREAFF